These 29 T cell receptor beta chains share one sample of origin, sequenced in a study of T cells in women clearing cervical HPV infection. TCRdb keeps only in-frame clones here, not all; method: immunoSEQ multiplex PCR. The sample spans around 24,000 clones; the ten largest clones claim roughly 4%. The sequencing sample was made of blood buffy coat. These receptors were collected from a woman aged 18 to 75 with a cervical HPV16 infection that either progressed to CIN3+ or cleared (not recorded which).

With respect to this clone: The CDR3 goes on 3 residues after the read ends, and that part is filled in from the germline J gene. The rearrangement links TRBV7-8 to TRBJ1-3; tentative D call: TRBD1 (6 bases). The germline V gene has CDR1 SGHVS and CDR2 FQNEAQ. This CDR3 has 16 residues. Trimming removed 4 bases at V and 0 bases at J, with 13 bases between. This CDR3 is CASSSLDRSSGNTIYF. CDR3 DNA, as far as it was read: TGTGCCAGCAGCTCACTAGACAGGAGCTCTGGAAACACC.

This CDR3 reads CASSVSGGPLDTQYF. The sequenced CDR3 bases are TGTGCCAGCAGTGTATCGGGGGGGCCTTTAGATACG. This sequence joins TRBV12-3 or TRBV12-4 and TRBJ2-3; TRBD2 aligns across 8 bases. From the germline J gene comes the end of the CDR3, since the read stops 3 residues before it. This CDR3 spans 15 amino acids. V was clipped by 5 bases and J by 5 bases; unmatched bases: 9.

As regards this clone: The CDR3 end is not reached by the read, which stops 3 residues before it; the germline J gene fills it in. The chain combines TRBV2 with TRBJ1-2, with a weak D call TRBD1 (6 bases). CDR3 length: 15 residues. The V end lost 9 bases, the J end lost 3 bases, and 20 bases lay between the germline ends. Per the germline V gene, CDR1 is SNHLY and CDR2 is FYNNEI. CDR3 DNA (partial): TGTGCCAGATCTAGGACAGCCTCACGTGACTATGGC. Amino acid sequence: CARSRTASRDYG. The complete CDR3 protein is CARSRTASRDYGYTF.

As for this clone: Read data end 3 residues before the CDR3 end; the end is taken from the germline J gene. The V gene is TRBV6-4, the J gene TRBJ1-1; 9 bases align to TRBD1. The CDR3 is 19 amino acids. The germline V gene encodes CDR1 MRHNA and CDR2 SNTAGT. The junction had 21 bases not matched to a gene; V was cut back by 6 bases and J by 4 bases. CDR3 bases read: TGTGCCAGCAGCGACCGAACCGTCCCGGGACAGGGATCGGTCACTGAA. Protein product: CASSDRTVPGQGSVTE. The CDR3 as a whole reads CASSDRTVPGQGSVTEAFF.

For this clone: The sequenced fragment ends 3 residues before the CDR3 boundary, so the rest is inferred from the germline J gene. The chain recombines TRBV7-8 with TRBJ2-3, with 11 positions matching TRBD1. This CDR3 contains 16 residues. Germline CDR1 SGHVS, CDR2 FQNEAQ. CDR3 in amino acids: CASSPGTGGVHQPQYF. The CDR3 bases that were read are TGTGCCAGCAGCCCCGGGACAGGGGGGGTGCATCAGCCG.

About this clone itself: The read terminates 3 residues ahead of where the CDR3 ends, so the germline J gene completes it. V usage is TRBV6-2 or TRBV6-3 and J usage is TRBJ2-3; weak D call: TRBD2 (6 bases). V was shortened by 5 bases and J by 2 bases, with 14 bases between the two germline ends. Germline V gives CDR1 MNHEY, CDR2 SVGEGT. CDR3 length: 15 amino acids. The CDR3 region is CASSRPGLPTDTQYF. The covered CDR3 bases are TGTGCCAGCAGTCGTCCGGGACTCCCCACAGATACG.

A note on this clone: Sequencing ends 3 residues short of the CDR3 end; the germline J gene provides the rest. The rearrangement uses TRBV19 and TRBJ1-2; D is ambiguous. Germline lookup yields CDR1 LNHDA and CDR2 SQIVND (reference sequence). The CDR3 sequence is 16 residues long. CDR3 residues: CASSFDYSVSYNDYTF. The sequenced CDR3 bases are TGTGCCAGTAGTTTTGACTATTCCGTCTCCTACAATGAC.

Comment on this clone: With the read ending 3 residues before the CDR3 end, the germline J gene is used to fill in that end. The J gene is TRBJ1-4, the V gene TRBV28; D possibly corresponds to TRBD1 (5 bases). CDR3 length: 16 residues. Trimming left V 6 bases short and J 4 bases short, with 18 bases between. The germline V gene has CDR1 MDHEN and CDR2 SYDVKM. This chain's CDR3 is CASSRSGGIINEKLFF. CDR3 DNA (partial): TGTGCCAGCAGCCGTTCGGGGGGGATTATTAATGAAAAA.

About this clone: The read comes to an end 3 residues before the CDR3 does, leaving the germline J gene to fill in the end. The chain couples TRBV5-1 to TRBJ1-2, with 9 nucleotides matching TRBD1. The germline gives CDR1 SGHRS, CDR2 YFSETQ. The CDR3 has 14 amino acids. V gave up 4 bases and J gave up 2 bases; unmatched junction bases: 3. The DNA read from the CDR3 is TGCGCCAGCAGCCCCGACAGGGGGAACTATGGC. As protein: CASSPDRGNYG. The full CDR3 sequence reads CASSPDRGNYGYTF. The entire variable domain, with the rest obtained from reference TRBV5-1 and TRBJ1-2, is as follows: KAGVTQTPRYLIKTRGQQVTLSCSPISGHRSVSWYQQTPGQGLQFLFEYFSETQRNKGNFPGRFSGRQFSNSRSEMNVSTLELGDSALYLCASSPDRGNYGYTFGSGTRLTVV.

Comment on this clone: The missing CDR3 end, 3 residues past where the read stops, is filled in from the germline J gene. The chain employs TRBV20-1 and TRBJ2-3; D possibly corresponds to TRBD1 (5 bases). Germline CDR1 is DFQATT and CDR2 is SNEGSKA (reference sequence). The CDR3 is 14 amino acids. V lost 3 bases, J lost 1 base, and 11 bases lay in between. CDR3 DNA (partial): TGCAGTGCTAGCCGTCAGGGCCGCACAGATACG. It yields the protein CSASRQGRTDT. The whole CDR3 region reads CSASRQGRTDTQYF.

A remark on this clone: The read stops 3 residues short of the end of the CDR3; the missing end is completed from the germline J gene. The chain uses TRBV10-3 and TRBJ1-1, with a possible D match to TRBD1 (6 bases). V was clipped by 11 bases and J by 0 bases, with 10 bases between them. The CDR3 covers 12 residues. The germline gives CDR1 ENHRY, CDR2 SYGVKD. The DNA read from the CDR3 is TGTGCCGCCGGGACAATGAACACTGAA. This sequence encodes CAAGTMNTE. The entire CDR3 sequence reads CAAGTMNTEAFF.

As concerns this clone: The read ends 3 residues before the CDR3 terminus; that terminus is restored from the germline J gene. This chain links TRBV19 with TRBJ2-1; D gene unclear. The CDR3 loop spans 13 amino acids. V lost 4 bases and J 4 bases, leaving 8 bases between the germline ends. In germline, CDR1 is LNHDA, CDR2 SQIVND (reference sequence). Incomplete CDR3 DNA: TGTGCCAGTAGTAAGACATTTTACAATGAG. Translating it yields CASSKTFYNE. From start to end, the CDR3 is CASSKTFYNEQFF.

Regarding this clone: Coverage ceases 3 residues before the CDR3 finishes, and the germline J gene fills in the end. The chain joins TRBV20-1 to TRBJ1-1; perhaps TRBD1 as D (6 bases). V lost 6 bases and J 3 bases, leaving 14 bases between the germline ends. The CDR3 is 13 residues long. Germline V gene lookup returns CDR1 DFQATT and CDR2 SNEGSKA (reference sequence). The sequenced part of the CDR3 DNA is TGCAGTGCAGCACGGGGGGGCGACACTGAA. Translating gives CSAARGGDTE. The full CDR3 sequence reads CSAARGGDTEAFF.

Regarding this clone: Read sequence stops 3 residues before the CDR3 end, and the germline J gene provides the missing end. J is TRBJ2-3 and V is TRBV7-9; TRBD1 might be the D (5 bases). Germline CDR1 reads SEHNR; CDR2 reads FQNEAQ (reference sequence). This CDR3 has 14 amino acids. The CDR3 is CASSRQYSNQPQYF. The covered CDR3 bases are TGTGCCAGCAGCCGACAGTATAGCAATCAGCCG.

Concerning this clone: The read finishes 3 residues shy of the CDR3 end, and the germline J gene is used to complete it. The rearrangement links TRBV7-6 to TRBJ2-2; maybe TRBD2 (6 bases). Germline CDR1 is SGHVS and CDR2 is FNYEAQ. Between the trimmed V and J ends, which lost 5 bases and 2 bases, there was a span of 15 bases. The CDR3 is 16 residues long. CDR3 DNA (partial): TGTGCCAGCAGCGTGAGGTCGGGGGTCAACACCGGGGAG. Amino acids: CASSVRSGVNTGE. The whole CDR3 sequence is CASSVRSGVNTGELFF.

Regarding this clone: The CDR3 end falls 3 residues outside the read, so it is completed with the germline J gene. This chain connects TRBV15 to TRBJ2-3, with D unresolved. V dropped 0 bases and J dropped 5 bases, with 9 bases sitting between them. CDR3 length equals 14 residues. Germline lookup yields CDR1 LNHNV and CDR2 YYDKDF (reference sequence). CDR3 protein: CATSREAAGDTQYF. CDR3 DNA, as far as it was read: TGTGCCACCAGCAGAGAGGCAGCAGGAGATACG.

The sequenced part of the CDR3 DNA is TGTGCCAGCAGTCACCAGGGGATGAACACTGAA. Protein product: CASSHQGMNTE. The complete CDR3 sequence is CASSHQGMNTEAFF. The V call is TRBV7-9, the J call TRBJ1-1; D might be TRBD1 (6 bases). The read ends 3 residues early relative to the CDR3; the germline J gene fills the gap. Germline CDR1 is SEHNR and CDR2 is FQNEAQ (reference sequence). The CDR3 loop spans 14 amino acids. Trimming removed 6 bases from V and 0 bases from J, with 11 bases in between. The variable domain in full, completed from reference TRBV7-9 and TRBJ1-1, reads DTGVSQNPRHKITKRGQNVTFRCDPISEHNRLYWYRQTLGQGPEFLTYFQNEAQLEKSRLLSDRFSAERPKGSFSTLEIQRTEQGDSAMYLCASSHQGMNTEAFFGQGTRLTVV.

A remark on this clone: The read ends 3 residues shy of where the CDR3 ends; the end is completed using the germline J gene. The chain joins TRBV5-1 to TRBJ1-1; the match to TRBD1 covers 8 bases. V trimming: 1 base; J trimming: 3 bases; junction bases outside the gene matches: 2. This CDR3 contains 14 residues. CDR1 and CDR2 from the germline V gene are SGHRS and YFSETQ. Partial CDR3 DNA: TGCGCCAGCAGCTTGCAGGGGGCCGACACTGAA. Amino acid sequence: CASSLQGADTE. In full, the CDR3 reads CASSLQGADTEAFF.

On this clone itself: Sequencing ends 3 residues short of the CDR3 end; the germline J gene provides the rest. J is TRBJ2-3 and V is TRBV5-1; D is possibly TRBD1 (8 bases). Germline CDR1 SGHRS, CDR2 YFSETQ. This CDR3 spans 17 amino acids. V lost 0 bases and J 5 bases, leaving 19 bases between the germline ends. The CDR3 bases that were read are TGCGCCAGCAGCTTGGAGGGGGGGCCAGGGGGCGAAGATACG. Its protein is CASSLEGGPGGEDT. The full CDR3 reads CASSLEGGPGGEDTQYF.

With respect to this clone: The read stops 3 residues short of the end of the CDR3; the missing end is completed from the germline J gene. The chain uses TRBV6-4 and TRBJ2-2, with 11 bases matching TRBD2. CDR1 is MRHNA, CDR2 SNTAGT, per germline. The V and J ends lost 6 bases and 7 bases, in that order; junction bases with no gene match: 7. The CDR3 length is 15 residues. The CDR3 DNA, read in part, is TGTGCCAGCAGCCCTAGCGGGGGGCAAGTCGGGGAG. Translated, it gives CASSPSGGQVGE. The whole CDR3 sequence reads CASSPSGGQVGELFF.

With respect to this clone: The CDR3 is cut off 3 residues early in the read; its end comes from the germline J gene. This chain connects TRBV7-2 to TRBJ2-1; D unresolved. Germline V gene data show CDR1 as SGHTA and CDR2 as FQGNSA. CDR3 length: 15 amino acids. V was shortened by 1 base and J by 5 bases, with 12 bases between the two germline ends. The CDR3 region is CASSLGLASHNEQFF. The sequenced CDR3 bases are TGTGCCAGCAGCTTAGGACTGGCCTCACACAATGAG. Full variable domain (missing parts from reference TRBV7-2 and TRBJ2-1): GAGVSQSPSNKVTEKGKDVELRCDPISGHTALYWYRQSLGQGLEFLIYFQGNSAPDKSGLPSDRFSAERTGGSVSTLTIQRTQQEDSAVYLCASSLGLASHNEQFFGPGTRLTVL.

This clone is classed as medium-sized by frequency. The CDR3 is CASSERDRHSPLHF. The DNA read from the CDR3 is TGTGCCAGCAGCGAGCGGGACAGGCATTCACCC. V and J are TRBV13 and TRBJ1-6; 8 bases map to TRBD1. The read terminates 3 residues ahead of where the CDR3 ends, so the germline J gene completes it. CDR1 and CDR2 from the germline V gene are PRHDT and FYEKMQ (reference sequence). The V segment lost 5 bases and the J segment 8 bases; nucleotides outside the gene matches: 5. This CDR3 region has 14 residues. The full variable domain, completed using reference TRBV13 and TRBJ1-6, is AAGVIQSPRHLIKEKRETATLKCYPIPRHDTVYWYQQGPGQDPQFLISFYEKMQSDKGSIPDRFSAQQFSDYHSELNMSSLELGDSALYFCASSERDRHSPLHFGNGTRLTVT.

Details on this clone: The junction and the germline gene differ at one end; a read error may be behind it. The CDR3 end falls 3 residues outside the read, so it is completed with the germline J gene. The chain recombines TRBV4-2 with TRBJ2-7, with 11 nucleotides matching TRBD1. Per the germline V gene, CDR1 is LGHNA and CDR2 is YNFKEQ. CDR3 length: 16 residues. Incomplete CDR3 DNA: TGCGCCAGCAGCCAAGATACAGGGACAGGGGGCTACGAG. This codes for CASSQDTGTGGYE. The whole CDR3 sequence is CASSQDTGTGGYEQYF.

The DNA read from the CDR3 is TGTGCCAGCAGCTTAGCGCCGGGACAGAGAAACTATGGC. Protein sequence: CASSLAPGQRNYG. The whole CDR3 region reads CASSLAPGQRNYGYTF. The chain carries TRBV7-6 and TRBJ1-2; 7 nucleotides align to TRBD1. Read data end 3 residues before the CDR3 end; the end is taken from the germline J gene. From germline, CDR1 is SGHVS and CDR2 FNYEAQ. The CDR3 extends over 16 amino acids. V lost 0 bases and J lost 2; bases outside the gene matches: 6.

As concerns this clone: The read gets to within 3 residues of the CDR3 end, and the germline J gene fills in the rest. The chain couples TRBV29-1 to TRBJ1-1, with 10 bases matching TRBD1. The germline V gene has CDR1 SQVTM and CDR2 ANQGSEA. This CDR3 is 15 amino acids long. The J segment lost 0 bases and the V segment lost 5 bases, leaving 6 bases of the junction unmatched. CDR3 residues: CSVRWTGGMNTEAFF. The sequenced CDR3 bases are TGCAGCGTTAGATGGACAGGGGGGATGAACACTGAA. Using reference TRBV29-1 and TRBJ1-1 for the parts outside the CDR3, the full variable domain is SAVISQKPSRDICQRGTSLTIQCQVDSQVTMMFWYRQQPGQSLTLIATANQGSEATYESGFVIDKFPISRPNLTFSTLTVSNMSPEDSSIYLCSVRWTGGMNTEAFFGQGTRLTVV.

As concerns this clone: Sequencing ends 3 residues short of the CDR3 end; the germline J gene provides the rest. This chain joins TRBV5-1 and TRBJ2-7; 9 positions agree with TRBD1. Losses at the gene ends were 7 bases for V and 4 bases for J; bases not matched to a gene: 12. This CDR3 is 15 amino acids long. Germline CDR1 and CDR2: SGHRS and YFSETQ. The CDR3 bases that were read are TGCGCCAGCGGGTTGGGGACAGGGCGTGCGTACGAG. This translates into CASGLGTGRAYE. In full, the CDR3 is CASGLGTGRAYEQYF.

The CDR3 loop reads CASSWGQGFNEQYF. The DNA read from the CDR3 is TGCGCCAGCAGCTGGGGACAGGGGTTCAACGAG. The rearrangement links TRBV5-1 to TRBJ2-7, with 10 bases fitting TRBD1. The sequence runs out 3 residues before the end of the CDR3; the remainder is reconstructed from the germline J gene. The junction had 5 bases not matched to a gene; V was cut back by 3 bases and J by 5 bases. The CDR3 contains 14 residues. From germline, CDR1 is SGHRS and CDR2 YFSETQ.

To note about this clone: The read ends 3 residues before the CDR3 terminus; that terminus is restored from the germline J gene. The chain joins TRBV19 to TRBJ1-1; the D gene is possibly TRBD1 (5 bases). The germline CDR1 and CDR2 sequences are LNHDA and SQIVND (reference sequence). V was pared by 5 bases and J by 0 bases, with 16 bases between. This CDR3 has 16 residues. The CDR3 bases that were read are TGTGCCAGTAGTCCCCGACAGACTCAGATGAACACTGAA. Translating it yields CASSPRQTQMNTE. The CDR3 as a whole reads CASSPRQTQMNTEAFF. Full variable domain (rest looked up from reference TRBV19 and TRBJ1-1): DGGITQSPKYLFRKEGQNVTLSCEQNLNHDAMYWYRQDPGQGLRLIYYSQIVNDFQKGDIAEGYSVSREKKESFPLTVTSAQKNPTAFYLCASSPRQTQMNTEAFFGQGTRLTVV.

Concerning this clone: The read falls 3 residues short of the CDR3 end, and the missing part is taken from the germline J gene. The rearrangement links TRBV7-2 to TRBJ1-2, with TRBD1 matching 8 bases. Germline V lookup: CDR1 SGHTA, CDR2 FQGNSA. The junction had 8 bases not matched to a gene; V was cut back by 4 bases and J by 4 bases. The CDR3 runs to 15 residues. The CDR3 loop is CASSWNQGAAYGYTF. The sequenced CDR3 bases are TGTGCCAGCAGCTGGAACCAGGGGGCGGCCTATGGC.